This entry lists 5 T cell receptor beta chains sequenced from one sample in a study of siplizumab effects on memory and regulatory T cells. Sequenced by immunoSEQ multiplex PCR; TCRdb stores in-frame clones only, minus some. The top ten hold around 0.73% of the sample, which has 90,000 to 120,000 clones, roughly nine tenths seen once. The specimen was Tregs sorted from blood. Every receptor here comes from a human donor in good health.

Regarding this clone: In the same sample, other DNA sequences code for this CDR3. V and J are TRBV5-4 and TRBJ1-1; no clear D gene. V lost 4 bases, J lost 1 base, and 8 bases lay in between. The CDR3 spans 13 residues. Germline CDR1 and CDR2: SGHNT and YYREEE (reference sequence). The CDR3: CASSVRQNTEAFF. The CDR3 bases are TGTGCCAGCAGCGTACGCCAGAACACTGAAGCTTTCTTT.

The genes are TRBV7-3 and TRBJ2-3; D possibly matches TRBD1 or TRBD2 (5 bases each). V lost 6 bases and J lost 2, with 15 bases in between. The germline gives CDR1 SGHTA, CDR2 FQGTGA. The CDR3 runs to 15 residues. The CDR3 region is CASSPGWGTTDTQYF. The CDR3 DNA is TGTGCCAGCAGTCCCGGGTGGGGGACCACAGATACGCAGTATTTT.

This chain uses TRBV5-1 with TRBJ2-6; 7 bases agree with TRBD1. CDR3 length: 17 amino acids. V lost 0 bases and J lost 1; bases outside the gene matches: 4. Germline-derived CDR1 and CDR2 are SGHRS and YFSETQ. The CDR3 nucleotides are TGCGCCAGCAGCTTGGGGACAGGATCATCTGGGGCCAACGTCCTGACTTTC. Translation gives CASSLGTGSSGANVLTF.

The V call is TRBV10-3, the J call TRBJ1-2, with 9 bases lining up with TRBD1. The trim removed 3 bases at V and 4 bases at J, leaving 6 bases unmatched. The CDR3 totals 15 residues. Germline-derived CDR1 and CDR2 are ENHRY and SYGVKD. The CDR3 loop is CAISDWDRVGYGYTF. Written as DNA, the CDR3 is TGTGCCATCAGTGACTGGGACAGGGTTGGCTATGGCTACACCTTC.

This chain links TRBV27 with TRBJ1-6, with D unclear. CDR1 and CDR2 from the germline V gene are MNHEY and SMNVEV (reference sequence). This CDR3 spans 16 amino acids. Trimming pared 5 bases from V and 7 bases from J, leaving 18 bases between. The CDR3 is CASSREWGTGNSPLHF. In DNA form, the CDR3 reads TGTGCCAGCAGTCGAGAGTGGGGTACTGGGAATTCACCCCTCCACTTT.